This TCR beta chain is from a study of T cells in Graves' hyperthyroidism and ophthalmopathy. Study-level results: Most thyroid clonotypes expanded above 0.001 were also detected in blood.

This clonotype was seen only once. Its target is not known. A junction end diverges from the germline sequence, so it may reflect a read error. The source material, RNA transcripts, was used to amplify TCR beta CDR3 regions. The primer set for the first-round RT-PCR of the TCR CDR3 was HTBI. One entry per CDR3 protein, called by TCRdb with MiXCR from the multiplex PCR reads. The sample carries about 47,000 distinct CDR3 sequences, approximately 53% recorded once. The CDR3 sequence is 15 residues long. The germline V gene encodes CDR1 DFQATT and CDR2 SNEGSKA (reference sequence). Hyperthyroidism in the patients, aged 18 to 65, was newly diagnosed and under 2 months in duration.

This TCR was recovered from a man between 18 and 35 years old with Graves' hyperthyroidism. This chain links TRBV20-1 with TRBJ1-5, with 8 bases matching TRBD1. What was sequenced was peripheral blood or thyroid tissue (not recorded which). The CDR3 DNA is TGCAGTGCTAGTAGGACAGGGAACGGCAATCAGCCCCAACATTTT. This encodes CSASRTGNGNQPQHF.